This TCR beta chain was documented in a study of human T cells and chemical hapten exposure. TCRdb reprocessed the RACE reads via MiXCR and lists one record per CDR3 protein. Of roughly 74,000 distinct CDR3 sequences detected, around a third appear once; the ten largest clones hold roughly 9.8%. This clonotype was detected a few times. V shed 6 bases, J shed 7 bases, and the junction held 12 bases outside the gene matches. The length of the CDR3 is 16 residues. Germline V gives CDR1 MNHEY, CDR2 SVGAGI. Time point reported: patch test 1, 2 weeks after DPC sensitization. The treatment: therapeutic diphenylcyclopropenone sensitization with weekly scalp DPC.

The material was whole blood, obtained in connection with sensitization to the hapten diphenylcyclopropenone (DPC). The chain has TRBV6-5 and TRBJ2-1; 10 positions agree with TRBD2. The clonotype was recovered from a man aged 40-49 years with alopecia areata. Some clones in this sample may be carry-over from other donors' samples. CDR3 residues: CASRTTGTSAFNEQFF. The CDR3 DNA follows: TGTGCCAGCAGGACGACCGGGACTAGCGCTTTTAATGAGCAGTTCTTC.